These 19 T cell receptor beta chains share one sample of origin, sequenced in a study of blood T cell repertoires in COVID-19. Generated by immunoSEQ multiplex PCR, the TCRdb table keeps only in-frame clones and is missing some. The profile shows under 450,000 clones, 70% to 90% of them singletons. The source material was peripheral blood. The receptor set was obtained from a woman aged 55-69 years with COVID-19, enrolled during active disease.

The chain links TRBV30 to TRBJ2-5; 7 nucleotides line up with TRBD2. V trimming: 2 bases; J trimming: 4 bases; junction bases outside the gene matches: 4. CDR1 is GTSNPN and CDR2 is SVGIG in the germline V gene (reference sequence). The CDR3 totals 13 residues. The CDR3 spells CAWSPGLGETQYF. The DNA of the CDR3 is TGTGCCTGGAGTCCAGGACTAGGAGAGACCCAGTACTTC.

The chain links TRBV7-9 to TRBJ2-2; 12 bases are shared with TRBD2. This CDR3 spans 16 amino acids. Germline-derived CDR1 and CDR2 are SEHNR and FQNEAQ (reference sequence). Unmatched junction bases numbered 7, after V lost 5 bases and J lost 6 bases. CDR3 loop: CASSLRLAGVAGELFF. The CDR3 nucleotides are TGTGCCAGCAGCCTCAGACTAGCGGGGGTTGCCGGGGAGCTGTTTTTT.

CDR3 nucleotide sequence: TGTGCCAGCAGCAAGCCGTCGTCCTACGAGCAGTACTTC. It yields the protein CASSKPSSYEQYF. The chain has TRBV5-6 and TRBJ2-7; D gene ambiguous. Per the germline V gene, CDR1 is SGHDT and CDR2 is YYEEEE. The CDR3 length is 13 residues. Trimming stripped 4 bases from V and 1 base from J, with 9 bases between.

CDR3 protein: CAIRTGGTEAFF. The CDR3 DNA reads TGTGCCATCAGAACAGGGGGCACTGAAGCTTTCTTT. The chain combines TRBV10-3 with TRBJ1-1; 8 nucleotides line up with TRBD1. Germline CDR1 ENHRY, CDR2 SYGVKD. V shed 6 bases and J 4 bases; nucleotides not matched to a gene: 1. The CDR3 consists of 12 residues.

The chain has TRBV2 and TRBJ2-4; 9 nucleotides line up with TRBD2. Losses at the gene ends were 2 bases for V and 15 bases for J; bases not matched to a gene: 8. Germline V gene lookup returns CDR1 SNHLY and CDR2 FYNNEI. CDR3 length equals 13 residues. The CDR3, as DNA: TGTGCCAGCAGTGAACTTAGCGGGGGTCGAGGGTACTTC. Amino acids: CASSELSGGRGYF.

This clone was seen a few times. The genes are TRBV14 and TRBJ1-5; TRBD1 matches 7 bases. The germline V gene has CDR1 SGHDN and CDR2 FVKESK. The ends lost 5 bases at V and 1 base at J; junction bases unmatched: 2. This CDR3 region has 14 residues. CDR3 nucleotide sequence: TGTGCCAGCAGCTCAGGGGGGAGCAATCAGCCCCAGCATTTT. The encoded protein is CASSSGGSNQPQHF.

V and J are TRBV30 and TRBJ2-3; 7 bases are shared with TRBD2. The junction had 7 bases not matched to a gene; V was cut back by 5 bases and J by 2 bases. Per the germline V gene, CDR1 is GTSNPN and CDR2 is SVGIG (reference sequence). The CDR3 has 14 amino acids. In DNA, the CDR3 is TGTGCCTGGGCGACTGGGACTAACACAGATACGCAGTATTTT. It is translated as CAWATGTNTDTQYF.

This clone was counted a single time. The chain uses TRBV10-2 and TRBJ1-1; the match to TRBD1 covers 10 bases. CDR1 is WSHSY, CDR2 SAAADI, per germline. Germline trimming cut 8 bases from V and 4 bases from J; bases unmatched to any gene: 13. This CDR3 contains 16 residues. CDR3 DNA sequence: TGCGCCAGCGGGGGACAGGGGTTGCCGCGAAGCACTGAAGCTTTCTTT. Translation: CASGGQGLPRSTEAFF.

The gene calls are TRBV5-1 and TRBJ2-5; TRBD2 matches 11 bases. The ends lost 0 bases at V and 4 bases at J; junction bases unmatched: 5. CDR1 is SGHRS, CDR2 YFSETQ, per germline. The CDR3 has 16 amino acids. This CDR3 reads CASSLVLAGEGETQYF. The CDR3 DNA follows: TGCGCCAGCAGCTTGGTACTAGCGGGGGAAGGAGAGACCCAGTACTTC.

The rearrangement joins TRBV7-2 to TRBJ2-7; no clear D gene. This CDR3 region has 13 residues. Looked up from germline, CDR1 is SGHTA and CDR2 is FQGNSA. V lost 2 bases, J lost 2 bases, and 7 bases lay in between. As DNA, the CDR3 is TGTGCCAGCAGCTTAAGCACGACCTACGAGCAGTACTTC. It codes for CASSLSTTYEQYF.

The CDR3 bases are TGCAGTGCTAGGGACAGTTCTGGCTACACCTTC. Residues: CSARDSSGYTF. The V call is TRBV20-1, the J call TRBJ1-2; D possibly corresponds to TRBD1 (6 bases). V was trimmed by 3 bases and J by 7 bases, leaving 9 bases between them. CDR3 size: 11 residues. Germline CDR1 is DFQATT and CDR2 is SNEGSKA (reference sequence).

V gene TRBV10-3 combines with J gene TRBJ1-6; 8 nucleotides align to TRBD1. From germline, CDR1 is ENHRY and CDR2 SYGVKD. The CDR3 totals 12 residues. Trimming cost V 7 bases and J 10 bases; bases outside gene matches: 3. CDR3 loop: CAIKTGESPLHF. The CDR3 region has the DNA TGTGCCATCAAGACAGGGGAGTCACCCCTCCACTTT.

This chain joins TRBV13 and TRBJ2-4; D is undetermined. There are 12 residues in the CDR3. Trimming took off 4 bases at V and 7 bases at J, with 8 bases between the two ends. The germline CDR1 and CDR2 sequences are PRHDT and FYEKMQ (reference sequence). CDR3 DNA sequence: TGTGCCAGCAGCTCCAGTTCGAACATTCAGTACTTC. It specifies CASSSSSNIQYF.

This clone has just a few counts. The DNA of the CDR3 is TGTGCCAGCAGGGGAGGGATCTTCTCTGGAAACACCATATATTTT. It yields the protein CASRGGIFSGNTIYF. The chain couples TRBV2 to TRBJ1-3; D is ambiguous. The CDR3 is made up of 15 amino acids. Germline V gene lookup returns CDR1 SNHLY and CDR2 FYNNEI. Trimming took 6 bases from V and 0 from J, leaving 12 bases between them.

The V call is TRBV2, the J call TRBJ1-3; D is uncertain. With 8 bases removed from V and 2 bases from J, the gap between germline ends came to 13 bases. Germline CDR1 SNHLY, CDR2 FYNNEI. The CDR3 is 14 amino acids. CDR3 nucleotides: TGTGCCAGCCGGGCGAGGGTGACTGGAAACACCATATATTTT. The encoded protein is CASRARVTGNTIYF.

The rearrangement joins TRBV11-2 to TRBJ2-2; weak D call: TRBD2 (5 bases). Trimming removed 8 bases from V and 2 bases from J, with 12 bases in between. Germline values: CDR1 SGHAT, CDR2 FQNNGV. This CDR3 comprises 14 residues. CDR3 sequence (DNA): TGTGCCAGCTCCGGACTCTCCAACACCGGGGAGCTGTTTTTT. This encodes CASSGLSNTGELFF.

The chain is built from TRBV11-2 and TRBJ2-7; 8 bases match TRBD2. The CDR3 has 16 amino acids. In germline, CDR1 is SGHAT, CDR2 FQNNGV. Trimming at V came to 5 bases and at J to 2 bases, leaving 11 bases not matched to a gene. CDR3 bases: TGTGCCAGCAGCGTCGGAAGGGCGGGGGGACCCTACGAGCAGTACTTC. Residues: CASSVGRAGGPYEQYF.

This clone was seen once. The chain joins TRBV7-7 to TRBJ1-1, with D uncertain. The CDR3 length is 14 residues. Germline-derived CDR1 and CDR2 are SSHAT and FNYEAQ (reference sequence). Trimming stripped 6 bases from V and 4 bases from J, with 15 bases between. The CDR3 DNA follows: TGTGCCAGCAGTCCTCCGGGGAAGGGCACTGAAGCTTTCTTT. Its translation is CASSPPGKGTEAFF.

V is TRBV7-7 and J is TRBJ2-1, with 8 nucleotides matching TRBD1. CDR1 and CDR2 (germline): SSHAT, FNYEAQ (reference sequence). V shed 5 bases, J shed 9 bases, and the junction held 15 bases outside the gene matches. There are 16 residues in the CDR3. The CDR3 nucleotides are TGTGCCAGCAGCCTCTCTTTGGCCCAGGGGGCTGGTGAGCAGTTCTTC. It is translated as CASSLSLAQGAGEQFF.